The following is a T cell receptor (beta chain) sequence with its context. Germline V CDR1 and CDR2: SGHVS, FNYEAQ. Trimming pared 5 bases from V and 2 bases from J, leaving 13 bases between. CDR3 length: 14 amino acids. Via MiXCR, TCRdb re-called the 5' RACE reads, giving one row per CDR3 protein. Among 25,000 to 35,000 distinct CDR3 sequences listed, over 4% were seen once. These data originate in a study of early T cells in non-severe SARS-CoV-2 infection. The rearrangement uses TRBV7-6 and TRBJ2-7, with D possibly being TRBD1 (6 bases). The clonotype originates from an adult who was a healthcare worker with PCR-confirmed SARS-CoV-2 infection or an uninfected control (not recorded which). The sample comprised whole blood. In DNA form, the CDR3 reads TGTGCCAGCAGCAGATTACAGGGACCCTACGAGCAGTACTTC. Translated: CASSRLQGPYEQYF.